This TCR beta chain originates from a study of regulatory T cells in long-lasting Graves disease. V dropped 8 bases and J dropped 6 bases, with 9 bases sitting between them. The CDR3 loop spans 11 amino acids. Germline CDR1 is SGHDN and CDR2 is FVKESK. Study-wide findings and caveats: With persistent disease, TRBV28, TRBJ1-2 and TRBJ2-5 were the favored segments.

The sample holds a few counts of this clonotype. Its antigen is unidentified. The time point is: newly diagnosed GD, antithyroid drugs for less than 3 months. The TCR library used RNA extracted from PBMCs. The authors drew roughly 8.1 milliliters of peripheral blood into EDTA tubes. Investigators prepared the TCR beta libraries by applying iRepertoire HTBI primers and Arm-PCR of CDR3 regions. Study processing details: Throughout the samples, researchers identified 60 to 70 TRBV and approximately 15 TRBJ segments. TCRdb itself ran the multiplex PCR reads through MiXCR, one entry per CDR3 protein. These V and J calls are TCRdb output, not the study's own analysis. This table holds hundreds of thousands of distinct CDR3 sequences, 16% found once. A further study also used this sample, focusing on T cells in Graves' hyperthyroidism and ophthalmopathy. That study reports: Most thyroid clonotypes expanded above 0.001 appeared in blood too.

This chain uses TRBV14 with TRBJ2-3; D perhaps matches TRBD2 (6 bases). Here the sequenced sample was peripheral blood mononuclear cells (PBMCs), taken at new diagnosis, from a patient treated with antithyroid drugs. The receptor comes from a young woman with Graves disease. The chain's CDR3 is CASRGVDTQYF. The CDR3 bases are TGTGCCAGCCGCGGGGTGGATACGCAGTATTTT.